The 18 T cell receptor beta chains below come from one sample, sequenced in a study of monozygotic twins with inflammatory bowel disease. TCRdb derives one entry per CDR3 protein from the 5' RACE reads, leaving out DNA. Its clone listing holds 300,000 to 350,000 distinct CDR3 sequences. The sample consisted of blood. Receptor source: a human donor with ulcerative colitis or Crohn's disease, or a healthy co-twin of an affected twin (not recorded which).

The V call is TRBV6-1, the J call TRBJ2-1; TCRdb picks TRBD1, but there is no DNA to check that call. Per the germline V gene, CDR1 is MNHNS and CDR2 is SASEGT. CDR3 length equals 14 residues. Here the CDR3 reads CVSKRTQGSDEQFF.

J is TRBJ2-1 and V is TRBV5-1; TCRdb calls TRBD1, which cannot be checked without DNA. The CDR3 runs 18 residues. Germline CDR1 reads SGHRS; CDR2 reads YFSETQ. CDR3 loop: CASSFHWGSGSGYNEQFF.

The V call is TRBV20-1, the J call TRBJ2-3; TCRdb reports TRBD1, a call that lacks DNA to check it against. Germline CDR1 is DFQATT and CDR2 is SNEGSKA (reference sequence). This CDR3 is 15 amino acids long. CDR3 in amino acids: CSAAQGTPGTDTQYF.

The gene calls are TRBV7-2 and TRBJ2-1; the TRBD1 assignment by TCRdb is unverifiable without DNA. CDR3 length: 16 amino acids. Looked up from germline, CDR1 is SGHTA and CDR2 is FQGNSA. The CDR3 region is CASSKPRQGRNNEQFF. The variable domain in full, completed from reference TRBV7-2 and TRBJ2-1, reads GAGVSQSPSNKVTEKGKDVELRCDPISGHTALYWYRQSLGQGLEFLIYFQGNSAPDKSGLPSDRFSAERTGGSVSTLTIQRTQQEDSAVYLCASSKPRQGRNNEQFFGPGTRLTVL.

The CDR3 loop is CASTRGLYELPQHF. V and J are TRBV19 and TRBJ1-5; TCRdb's D call, TRBD1, is unchecked because there is no DNA. Looked up from germline, CDR1 is LNHDA and CDR2 is SQIVND (reference sequence). The CDR3 covers 14 residues. Based on the CDR3 plus reference TRBV19 and TRBJ1-5, the full variable domain is DGGITQSPKYLFRKEGQNVTLSCEQNLNHDAMYWYRQDPGQGLRLIYYSQIVNDFQKGDIAEGYSVSREKKESFPLTVTSAQKNPTAFYLCASTRGLYELPQHFGDGTRLSIL.

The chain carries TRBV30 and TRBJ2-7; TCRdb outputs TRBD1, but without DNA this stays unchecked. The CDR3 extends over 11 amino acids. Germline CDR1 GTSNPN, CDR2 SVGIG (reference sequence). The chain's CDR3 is CAWAGFDEQYF.

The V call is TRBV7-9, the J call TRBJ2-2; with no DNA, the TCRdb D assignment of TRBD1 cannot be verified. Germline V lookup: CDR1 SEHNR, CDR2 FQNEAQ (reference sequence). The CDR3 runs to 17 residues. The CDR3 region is CASSSRTRIANTGELFF.

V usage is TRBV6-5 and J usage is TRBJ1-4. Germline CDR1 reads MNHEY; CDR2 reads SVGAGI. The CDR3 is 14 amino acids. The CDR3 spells CASSYGPLNEKLFF.

The chain's CDR3 is CASSFRWGLYNEQFF. The rearrangement links TRBV5-5 to TRBJ2-1; TCRdb names TRBD1, which stays unverified in the absence of DNA. The CDR3 consists of 15 residues. Germline V gives CDR1 SGHKS, CDR2 YYEKEE (reference sequence).

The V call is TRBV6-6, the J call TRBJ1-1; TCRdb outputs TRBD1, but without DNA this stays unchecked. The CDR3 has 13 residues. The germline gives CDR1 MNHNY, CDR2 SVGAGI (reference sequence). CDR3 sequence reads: CASSYGRDTEAFF.

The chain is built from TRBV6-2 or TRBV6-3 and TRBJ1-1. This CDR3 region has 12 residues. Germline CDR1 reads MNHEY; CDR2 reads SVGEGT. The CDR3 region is CASRIRTAEAFF.

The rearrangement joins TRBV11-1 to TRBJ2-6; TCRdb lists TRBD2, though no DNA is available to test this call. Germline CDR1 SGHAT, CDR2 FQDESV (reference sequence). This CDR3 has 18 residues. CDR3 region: CASSPRLAVRSGANVLTF.

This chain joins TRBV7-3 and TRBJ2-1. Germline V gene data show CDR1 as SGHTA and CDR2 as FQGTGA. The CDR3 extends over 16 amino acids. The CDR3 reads CASSFRAGGSYNEQFF.

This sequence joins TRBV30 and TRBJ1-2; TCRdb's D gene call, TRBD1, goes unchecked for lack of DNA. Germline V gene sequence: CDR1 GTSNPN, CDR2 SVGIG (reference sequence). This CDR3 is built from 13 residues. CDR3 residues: CALSHGRGKGYTF.

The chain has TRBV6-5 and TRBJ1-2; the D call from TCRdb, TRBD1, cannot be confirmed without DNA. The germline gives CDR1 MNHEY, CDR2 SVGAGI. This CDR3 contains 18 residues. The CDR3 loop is CASSYSDIRDRGAYGYTF.

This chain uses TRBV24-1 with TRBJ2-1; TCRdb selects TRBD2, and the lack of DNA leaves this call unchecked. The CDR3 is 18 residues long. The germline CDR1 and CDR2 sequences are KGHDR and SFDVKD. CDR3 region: CATSDTKASGTENNEQFF.

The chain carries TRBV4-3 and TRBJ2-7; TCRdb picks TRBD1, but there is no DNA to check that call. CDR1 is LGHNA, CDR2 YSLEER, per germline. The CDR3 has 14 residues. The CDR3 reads CASSRDQGTYEQYF.

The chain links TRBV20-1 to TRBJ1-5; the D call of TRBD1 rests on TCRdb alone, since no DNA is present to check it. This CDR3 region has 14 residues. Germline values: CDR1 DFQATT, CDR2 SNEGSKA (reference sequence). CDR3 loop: CSARESGNNQPQHF.